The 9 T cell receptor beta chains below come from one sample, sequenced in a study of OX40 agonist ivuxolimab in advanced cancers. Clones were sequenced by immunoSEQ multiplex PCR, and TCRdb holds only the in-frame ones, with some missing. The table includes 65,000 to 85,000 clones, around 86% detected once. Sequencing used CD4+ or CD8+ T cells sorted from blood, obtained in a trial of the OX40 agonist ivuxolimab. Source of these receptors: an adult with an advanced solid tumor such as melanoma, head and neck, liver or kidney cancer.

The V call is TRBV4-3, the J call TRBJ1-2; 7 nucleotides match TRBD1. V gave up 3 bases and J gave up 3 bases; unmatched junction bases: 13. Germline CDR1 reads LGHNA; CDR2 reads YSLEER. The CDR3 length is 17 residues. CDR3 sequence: CASSQEGALGVDYGYTF. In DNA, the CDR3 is TGCGCCAGCAGCCAGGAGGGGGCGTTGGGAGTTGACTATGGCTACACCTTC.

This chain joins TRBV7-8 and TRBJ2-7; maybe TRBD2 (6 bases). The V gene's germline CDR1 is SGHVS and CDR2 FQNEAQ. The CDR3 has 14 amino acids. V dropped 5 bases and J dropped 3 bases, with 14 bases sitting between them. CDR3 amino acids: CASSRREEIYEQYV. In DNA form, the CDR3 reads TGTGCCAGCAGCCGCAGGGAGGAGATCTACGAGCAGTACGTC.

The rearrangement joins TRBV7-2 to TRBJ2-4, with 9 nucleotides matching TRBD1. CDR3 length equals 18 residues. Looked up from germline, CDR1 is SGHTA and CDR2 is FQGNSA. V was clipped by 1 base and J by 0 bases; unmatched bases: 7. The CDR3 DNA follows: TGTGCCAGCAGCTTAGTGGGACAGGGTAATATAGCCAAAAACATTCAGTACTTC. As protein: CASSLVGQGNIAKNIQYF.

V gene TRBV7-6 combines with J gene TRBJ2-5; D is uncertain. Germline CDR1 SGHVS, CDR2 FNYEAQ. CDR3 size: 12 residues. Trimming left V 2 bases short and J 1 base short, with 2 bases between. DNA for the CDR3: TGTGCCAGCAGCTTAACCCAAGAGACCCAGTACTTC. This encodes CASSLTQETQYF.

The CDR3 reads CASSRDSQGLNEKLFF. The CDR3 coding sequence is TGTGCCAGCAGCCGAGACTCACAGGGATTGAATGAAAAACTGTTTTTT. The rearrangement links TRBV7-9 to TRBJ1-4, with a weak D call TRBD1 (6 bases). The CDR3 consists of 16 residues. The V end lost 5 bases, the J end lost 5 bases, and 18 bases lay between the germline ends. Germline V lookup: CDR1 SEHNR, CDR2 FQNEAQ (reference sequence).

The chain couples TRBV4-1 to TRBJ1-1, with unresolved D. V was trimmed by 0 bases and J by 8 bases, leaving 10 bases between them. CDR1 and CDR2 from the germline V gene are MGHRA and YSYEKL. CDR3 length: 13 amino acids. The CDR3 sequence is CASSQDFSAEAFF. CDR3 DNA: TGCGCCAGCAGCCAAGACTTCAGCGCGGAAGCTTTCTTT.

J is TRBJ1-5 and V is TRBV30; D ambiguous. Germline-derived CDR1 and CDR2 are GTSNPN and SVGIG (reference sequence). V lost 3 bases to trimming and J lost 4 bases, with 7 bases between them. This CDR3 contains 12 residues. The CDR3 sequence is CAWRRPNQPQHF. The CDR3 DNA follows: TGTGCCTGGAGGCGACCGAATCAGCCCCAGCATTTT.

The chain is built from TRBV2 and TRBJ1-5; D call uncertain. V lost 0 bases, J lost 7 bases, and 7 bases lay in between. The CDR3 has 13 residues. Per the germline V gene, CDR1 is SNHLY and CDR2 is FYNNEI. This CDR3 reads CASSEALRQPQHF. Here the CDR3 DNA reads TGTGCCAGCAGTGAAGCGCTAAGGCAGCCCCAGCATTTT.

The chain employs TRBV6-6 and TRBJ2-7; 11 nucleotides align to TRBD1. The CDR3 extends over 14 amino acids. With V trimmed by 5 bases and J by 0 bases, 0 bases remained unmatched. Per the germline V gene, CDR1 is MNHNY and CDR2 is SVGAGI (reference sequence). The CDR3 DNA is TGTGCCAGCAGTGGACAGGGGGCCTCCTACGAGCAGTACGTC. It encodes CASSGQGASYEQYV.